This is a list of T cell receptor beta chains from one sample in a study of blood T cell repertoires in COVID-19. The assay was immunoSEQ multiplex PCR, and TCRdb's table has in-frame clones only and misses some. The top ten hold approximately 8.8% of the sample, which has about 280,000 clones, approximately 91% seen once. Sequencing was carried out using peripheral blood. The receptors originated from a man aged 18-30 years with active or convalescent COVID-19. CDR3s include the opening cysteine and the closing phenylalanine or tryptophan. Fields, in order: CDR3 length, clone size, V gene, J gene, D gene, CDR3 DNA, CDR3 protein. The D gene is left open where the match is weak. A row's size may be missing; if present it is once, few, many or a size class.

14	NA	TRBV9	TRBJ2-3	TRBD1	TGTGCCAGCAGCGTTCAGGGGGTTACAGATACGCAGTATTTT	CASSVQGVTDTQYF
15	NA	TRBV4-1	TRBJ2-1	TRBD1	TGCGCCAGCAGCCCCGGGGACAGCTCCTACAATGAGCAGTTCTTC	CASSPGDSSYNEQFF
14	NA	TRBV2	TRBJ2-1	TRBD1	TGTGCCAGCAGTTCTCGGACAGGGACGAATGAGCAGTTCTTC	CASSSRTGTNEQFF
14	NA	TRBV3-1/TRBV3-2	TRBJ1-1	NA	TGTGCCAGCAGCCCTATGACAGATGACACTGAAGCTTTCTTT	CASSPMTDDTEAFF
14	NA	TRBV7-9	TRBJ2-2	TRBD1	TGTGCCAGCAGCAACGGACAGGCTTGGGGGGAGCTGTTTTTT	CASSNGQAWGELFF
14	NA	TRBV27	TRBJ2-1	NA	TGTGCCAGCAGTGGAGGATTAGTGAGAAATGAGCAGTTCTTC	CASSGGLVRNEQFF
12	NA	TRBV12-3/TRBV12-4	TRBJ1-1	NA	TGTGCCAGCAGTCATAGGGGCCGCGAAGCTTTCTTT	CASSHRGREAFF
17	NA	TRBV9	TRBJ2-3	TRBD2	TGTGCCAGCAGCCAGGGACTAGCGGGCACCCGCACAGATACGCAGTATTTT	CASSQGLAGTRTDTQYF
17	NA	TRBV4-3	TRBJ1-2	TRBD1	TGCGCCAGCAGCCAAGATTACGCGGGACAGGGAAACTATGGCTACACCTTC	CASSQDYAGQGNYGYTF
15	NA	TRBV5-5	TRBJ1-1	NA	TGTGCCAGCAGCACTGGACGGCGGAGGGGACCTGAAGCTTTCTTT	CASSTGRRRGPEAFF
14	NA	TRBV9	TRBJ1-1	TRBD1	TGTGCCAGCAGCGCTTCAGGGGGCGGTACTGAAGCTTTCTTT	CASSASGGGTEAFF
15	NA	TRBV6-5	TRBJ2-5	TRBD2	TGTGCCAGCAGCCGACTAGCGGGGGGGCGGGAGACCCAGTACTTC	CASSRLAGGRETQYF
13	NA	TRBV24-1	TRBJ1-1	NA	TGTGCCACCCGTGGGGGGGGGAACACTGAAGCTTTCTTT	CATRGGGNTEAFF
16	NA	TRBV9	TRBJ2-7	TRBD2	TGTGCCAGCAGCCCTTGGACTAGCGGGGGGAACTACGAGCAGTACTTC	CASSPWTSGGNYEQYF
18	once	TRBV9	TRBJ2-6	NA	TGTGCCAGCAGCGCCAAGACAGGCCTTAGCTCTGGGGCCAACGTCCTGACTTTC	CASSAKTGLSSGANVLTF
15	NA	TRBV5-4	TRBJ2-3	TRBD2	TGTGCCAGCGGGCTAGCGGGGGCGAACACAGATACGCAGTATTTT	CASGLAGANTDTQYF
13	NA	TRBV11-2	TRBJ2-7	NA	TGTGCCAGCAGCATAGGAGGTCGCTACGAGCAGTACTTC	CASSIGGRYEQYF
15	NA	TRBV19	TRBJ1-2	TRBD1	TGTGCCAGTAGCCGGGGGACAGGTAATAACTATGGCTACACCTTC	CASSRGTGNNYGYTF
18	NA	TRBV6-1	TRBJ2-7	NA	TGTGCCAGCAGTGAAGGGATAGGGGGAGTCTCCTACTACTACGAGCAGTACTTC	CASSEGIGGVSYYYEQYF
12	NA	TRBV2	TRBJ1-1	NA	TGTGCCAGCACCTACCTCGGCACTGAAGCTTTCTTT	CASTYLGTEAFF
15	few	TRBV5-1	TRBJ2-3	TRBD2	TGCGCCAGCAGCTTGGGGGGACTAGTCTCCCATACGCAGTATTTT	CASSLGGLVSHTQYF
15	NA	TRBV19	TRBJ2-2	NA	TGTGCCAGTAGTGGGCAAGCCCCGAACACCGGGGAGCTGTTTTTT	CASSGQAPNTGELFF
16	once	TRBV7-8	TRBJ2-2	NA	TGTGCCAGCAGCTTATCCAGGGTCCGGAACCTAGGGGAGCTGTTTTTT	CASSLSRVRNLGELFF
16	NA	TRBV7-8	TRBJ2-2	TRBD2	TGTGCCAGCAGCCCCGGGGAGGGGCGATACACCGGGGAGCTGTTTTTT	CASSPGEGRYTGELFF
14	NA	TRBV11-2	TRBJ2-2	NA	TGTGCCAGCAGCCCTCGAGGCCCTAGCCCAGAGCTGTTTTTT	CASSPRGPSPELFF
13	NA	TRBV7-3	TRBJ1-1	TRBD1	TGTGCCAGCAGCTACACAGGGGGCTCCTTAGCTTTCTTT	CASSYTGGSLAFF